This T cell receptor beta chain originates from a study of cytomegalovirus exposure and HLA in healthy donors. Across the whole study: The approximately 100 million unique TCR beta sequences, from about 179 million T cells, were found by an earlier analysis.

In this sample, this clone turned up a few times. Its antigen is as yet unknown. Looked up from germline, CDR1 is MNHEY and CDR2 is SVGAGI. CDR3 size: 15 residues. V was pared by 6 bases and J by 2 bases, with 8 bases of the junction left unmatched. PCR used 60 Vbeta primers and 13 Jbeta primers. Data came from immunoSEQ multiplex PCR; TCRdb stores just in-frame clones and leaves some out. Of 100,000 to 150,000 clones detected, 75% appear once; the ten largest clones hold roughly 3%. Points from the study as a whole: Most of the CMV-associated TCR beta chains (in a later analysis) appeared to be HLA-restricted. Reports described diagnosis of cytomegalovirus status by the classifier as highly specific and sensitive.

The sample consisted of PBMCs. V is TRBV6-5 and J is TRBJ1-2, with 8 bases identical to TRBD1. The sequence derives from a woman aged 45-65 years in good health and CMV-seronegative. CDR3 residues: CASRITGGENYGYTF. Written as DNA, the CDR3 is TGTGCCAGCAGGATCACAGGGGGAGAGAACTATGGCTACACCTTC.